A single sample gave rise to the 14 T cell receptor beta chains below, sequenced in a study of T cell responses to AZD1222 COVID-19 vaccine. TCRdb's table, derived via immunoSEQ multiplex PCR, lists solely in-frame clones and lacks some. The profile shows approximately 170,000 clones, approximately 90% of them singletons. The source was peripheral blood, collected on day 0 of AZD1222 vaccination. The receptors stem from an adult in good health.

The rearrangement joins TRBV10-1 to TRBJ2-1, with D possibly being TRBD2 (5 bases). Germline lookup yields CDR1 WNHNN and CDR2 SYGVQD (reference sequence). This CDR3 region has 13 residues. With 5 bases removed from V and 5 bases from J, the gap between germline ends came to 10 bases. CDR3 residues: CASSRGSNNEQFF. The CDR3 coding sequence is TGCGCCAGCAGTCGCGGGTCGAACAATGAGCAGTTCTTC.

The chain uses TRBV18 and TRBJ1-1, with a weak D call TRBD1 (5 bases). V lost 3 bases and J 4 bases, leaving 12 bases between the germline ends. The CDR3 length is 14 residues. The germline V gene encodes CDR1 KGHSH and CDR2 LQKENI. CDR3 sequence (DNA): TGTGCCAGCTCACCGCGGCAGGGTGTCACTGAAGCTTTCTTT. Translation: CASSPRQGVTEAFF.

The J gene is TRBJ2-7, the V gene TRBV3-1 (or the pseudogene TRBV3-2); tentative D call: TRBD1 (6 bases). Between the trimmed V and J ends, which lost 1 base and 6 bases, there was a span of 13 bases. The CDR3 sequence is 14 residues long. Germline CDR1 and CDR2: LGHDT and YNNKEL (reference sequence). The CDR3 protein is CASSQVGHLREQYF. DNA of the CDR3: TGTGCCAGCAGCCAAGTGGGACACCTCCGCGAGCAGTACTTC.

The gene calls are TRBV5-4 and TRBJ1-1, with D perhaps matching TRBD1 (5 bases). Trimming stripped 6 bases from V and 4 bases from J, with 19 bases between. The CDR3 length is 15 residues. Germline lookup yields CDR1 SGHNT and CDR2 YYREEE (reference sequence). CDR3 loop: CASKVSPGGFTEAFF. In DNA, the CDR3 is TGTGCCAGCAAAGTGTCTCCGGGGGGTTTCACTGAAGCTTTCTTT.

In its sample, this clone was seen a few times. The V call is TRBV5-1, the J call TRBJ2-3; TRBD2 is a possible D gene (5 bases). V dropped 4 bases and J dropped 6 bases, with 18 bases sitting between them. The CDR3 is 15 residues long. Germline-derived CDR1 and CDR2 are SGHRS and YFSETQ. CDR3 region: CASSPPSWGEDTQYF. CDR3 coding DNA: TGCGCCAGCAGCCCCCCCTCTTGGGGAGAGGATACGCAGTATTTT.

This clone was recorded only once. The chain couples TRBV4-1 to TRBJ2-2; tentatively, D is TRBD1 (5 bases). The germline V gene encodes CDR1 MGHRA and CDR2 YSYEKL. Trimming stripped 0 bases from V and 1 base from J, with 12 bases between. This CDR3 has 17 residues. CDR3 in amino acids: CASSQEDIPLNTGELFF. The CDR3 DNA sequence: TGCGCCAGCAGCCAAGAGGACATCCCCTTGAACACCGGGGAGCTGTTTTTT.

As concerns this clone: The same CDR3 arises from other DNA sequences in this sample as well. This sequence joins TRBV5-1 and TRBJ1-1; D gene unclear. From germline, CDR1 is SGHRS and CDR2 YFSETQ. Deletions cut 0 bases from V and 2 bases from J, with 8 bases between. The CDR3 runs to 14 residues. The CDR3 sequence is CASSLGPGNTEAFF. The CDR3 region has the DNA TGCGCCAGCAGCTTGGGACCAGGCAACACTGAAGCTTTCTTT.

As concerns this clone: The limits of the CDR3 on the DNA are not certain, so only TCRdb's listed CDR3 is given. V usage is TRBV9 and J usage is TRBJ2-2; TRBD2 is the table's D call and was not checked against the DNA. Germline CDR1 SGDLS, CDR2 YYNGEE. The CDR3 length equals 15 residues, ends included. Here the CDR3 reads CASSVDSFGAGELFF.

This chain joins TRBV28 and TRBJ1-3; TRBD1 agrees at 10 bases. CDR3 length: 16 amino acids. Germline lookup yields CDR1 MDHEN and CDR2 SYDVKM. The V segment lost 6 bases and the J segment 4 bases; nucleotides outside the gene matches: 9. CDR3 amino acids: CASSLTGGASGNTIYF. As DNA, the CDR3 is TGTGCCAGCAGCCTGACAGGGGGCGCATCGGGAAACACCATATATTTT.

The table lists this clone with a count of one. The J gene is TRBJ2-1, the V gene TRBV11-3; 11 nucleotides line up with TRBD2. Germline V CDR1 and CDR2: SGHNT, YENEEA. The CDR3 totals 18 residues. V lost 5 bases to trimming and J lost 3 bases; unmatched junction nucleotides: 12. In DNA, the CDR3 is TGTGCCAGCAGCCCTAGCGGGAGGCCCCTCCAGCTCTACAATGAGCAGTTCTTC. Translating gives CASSPSGRPLQLYNEQFF. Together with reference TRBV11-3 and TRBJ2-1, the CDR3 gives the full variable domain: EAGVVQSPRYKIIEKKQPVAFWCNPISGHNTLYWYLQNLGQGPELLIRYENEEAVDDSQLPKDRFSAERLKGVDSTLKIQPAELGDSAVYLCASSPSGRPLQLYNEQFFGPGTRLTVL.

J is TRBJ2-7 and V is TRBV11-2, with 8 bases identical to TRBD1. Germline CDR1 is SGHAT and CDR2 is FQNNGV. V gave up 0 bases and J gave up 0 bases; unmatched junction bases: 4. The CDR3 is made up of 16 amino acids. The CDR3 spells CASSLEGQGFSYEQYF. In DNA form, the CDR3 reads TGTGCCAGCAGCTTAGAAGGACAGGGTTTCTCCTACGAGCAGTACTTC. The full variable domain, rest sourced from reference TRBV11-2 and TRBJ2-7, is EAGVAQSPRYKIIEKRQSVAFWCNPISGHATLYWYQQILGQGPKLLIQFQNNGVVDDSQLPKDRFSAERLKGVDSTLKIQPAKLEDSAVYLCASSLEGQGFSYEQYFGPGTRLTVT.

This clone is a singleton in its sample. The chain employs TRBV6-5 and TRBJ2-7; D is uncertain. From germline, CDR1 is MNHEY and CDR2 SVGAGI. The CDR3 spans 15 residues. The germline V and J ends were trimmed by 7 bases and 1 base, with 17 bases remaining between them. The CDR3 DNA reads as TGTGCCAGCATTACGACGGCAGAGACGTCCTACGAGCAGTACTTC. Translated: CASITTAETSYEQYF.

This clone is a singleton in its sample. CDR3 sequence (DNA): TGTGCCAGCAGTCTAGGCCTTGAAGCTTTCTTT. The encoded protein is CASSLGLEAFF. The J gene is TRBJ1-1, the V gene TRBV12-3 or TRBV12-4; D not certain. Trimming removed 5 bases from V and 7 bases from J, with 8 bases in between. The length of the CDR3 is 11 residues.

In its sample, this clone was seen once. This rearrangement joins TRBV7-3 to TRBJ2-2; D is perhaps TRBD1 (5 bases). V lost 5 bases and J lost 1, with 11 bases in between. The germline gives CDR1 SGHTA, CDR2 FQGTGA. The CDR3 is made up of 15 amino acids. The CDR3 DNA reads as TGTGCCAGCAGCCAGACCGGACAGAACACCGGGGAGCTGTTTTTT. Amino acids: CASSQTGQNTGELFF.